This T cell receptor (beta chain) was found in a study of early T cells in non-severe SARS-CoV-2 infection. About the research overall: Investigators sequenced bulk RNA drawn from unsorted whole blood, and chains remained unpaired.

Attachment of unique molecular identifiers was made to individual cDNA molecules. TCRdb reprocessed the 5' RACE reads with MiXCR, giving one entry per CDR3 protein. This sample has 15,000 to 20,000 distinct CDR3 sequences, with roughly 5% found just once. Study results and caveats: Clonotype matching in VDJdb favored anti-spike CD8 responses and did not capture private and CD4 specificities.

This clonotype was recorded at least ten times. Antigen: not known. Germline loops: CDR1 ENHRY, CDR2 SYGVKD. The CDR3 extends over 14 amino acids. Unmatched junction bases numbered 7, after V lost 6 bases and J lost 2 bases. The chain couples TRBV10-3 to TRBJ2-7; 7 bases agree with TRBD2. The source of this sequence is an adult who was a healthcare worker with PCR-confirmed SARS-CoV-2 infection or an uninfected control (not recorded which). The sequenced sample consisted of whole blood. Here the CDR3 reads CAISQSGIPYEQYV. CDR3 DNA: TGTGCCATCAGCCAAAGCGGGATCCCCTACGAGCAGTACGTC.